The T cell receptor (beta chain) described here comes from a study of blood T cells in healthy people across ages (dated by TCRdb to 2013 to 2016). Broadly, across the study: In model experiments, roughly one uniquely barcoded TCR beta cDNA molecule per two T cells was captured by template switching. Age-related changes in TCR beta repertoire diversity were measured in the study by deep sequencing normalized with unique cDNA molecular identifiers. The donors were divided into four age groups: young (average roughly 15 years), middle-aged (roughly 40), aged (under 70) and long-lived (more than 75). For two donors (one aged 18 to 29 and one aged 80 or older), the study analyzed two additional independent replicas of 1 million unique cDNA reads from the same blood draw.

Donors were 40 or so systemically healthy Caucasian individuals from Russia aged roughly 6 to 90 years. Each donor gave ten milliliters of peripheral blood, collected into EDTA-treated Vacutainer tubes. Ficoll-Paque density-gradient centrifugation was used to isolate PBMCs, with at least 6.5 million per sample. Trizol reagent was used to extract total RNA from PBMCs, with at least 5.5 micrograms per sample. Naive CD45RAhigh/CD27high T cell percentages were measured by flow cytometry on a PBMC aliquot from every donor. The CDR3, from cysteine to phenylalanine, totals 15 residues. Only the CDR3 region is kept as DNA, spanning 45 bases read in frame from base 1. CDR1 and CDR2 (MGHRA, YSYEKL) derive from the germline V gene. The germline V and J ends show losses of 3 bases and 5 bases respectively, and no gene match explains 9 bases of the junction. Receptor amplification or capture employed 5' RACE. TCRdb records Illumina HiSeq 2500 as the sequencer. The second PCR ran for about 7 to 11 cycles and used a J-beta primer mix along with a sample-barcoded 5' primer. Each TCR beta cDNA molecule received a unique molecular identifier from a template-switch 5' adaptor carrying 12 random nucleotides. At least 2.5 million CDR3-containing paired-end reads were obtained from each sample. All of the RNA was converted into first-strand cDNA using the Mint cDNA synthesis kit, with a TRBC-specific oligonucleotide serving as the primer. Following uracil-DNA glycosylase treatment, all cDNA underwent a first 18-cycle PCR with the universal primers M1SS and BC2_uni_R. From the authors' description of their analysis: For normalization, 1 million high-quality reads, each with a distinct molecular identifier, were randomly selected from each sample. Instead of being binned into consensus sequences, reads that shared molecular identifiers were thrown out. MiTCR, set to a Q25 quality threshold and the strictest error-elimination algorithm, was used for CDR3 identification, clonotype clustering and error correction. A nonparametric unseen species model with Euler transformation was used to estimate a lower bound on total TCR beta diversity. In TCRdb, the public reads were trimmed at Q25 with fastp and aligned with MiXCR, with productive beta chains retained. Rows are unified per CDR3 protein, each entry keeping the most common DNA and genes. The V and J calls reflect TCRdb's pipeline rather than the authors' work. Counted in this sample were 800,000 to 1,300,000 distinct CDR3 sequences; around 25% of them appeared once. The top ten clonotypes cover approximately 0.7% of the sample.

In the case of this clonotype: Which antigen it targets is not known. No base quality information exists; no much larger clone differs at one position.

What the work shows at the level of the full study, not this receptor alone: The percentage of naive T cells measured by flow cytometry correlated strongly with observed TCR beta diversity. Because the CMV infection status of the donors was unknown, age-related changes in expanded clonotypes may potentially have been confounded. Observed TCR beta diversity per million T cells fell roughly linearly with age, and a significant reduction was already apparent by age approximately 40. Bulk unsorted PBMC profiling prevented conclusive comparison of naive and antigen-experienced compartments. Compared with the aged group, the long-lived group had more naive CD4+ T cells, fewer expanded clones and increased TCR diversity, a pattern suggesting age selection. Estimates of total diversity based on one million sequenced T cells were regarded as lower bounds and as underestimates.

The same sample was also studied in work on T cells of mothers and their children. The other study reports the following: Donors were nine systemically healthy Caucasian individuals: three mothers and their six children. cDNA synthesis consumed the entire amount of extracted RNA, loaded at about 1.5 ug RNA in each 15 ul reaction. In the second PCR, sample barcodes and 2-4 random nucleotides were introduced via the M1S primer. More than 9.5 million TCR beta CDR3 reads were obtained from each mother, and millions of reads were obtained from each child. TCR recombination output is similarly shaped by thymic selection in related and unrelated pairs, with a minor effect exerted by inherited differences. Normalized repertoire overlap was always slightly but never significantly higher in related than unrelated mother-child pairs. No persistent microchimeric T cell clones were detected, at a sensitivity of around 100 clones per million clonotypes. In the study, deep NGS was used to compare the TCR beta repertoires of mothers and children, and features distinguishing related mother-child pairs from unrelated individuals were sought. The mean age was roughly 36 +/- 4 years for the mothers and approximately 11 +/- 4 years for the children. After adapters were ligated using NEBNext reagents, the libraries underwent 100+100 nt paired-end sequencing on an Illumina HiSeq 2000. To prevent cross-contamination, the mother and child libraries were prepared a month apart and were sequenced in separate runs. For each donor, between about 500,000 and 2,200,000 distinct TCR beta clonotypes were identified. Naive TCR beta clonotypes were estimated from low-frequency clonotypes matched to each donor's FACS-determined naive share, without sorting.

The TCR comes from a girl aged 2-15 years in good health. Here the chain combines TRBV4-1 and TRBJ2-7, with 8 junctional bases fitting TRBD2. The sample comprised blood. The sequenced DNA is TGCGCCAGCAGCCATACAGCGGGAGCTCGGGACGAGCAGTACTTC. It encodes CASSHTAGARDEQYF.